The rows below give T cell receptor beta chains drawn from one sample of a study of blood T cell repertoires in COVID-19. Data came from immunoSEQ multiplex PCR; TCRdb stores just in-frame clones and leaves some out. The sample lists 290,000 or so clones; about nine tenths were seen once. Sequencing was carried out using PBMCs or T cells enriched from blood (not recorded which). Receptors were obtained from a woman aged 30 to 39 who had recovered from COVID-19. CDR3s include the opening cysteine and the closing phenylalanine or tryptophan. A D gene is named only where the DNA matches it firmly. Size tells how often a clone was seen (once, few, many) or the class of an expanded clone, and some rows leave it out.

j_call	clone_size	v_call	d_call	cdr3_nt	cdr3_aa
TRBJ1-2	.	TRBV28	TRBD1	TGTGCCAGCAGAGAAGGACAGGGGAAATATGGCTACACCTTC	CASREGQGKYGYTF
TRBJ2-7	.	TRBV5-1	.	TGCGCCAGCAGCCGCGCAGGGTCCGGAAGGGCCTACGAGCAGTACTTC	CASSRAGSGRAYEQYF
TRBJ2-3	once	TRBV7-2	TRBD2	TGTGCCAGCAGCCCCCCCGCCCAGGGGACTAGCGGGAGTAAGAATACGCAGTATTTT	CASSPPAQGTSGSKNTQYF
TRBJ1-1	.	TRBV18	.	TGTGCCAGCTCACCACCAACGGGGGTCACTGAAGCTTTCTTT	CASSPPTGVTEAFF
TRBJ2-2	.	TRBV5-4	.	TGTGCCAGCAGCAGAGGACAGTCGAACACCGGGGAGCTGTTTTTT	CASSRGQSNTGELFF
TRBJ2-4	once	TRBV4-1	.	TGCGCCAGCAGCCAAGTTGTAGGGGAAAACATTCAGTACTTC	CASSQVVGENIQYF
TRBJ2-1	.	TRBV28	TRBD2	TGTGCCAGCAGCACACCGACTAGCACATACCCCTACAATGAGCAGTTCTTC	CASSTPTSTYPYNEQFF
TRBJ2-5	.	TRBV12-5	TRBD2	TGTGCTAGTGGTCGGGGGACTAACCCACAAGAGACCCAGTACTTC	CASGRGTNPQETQYF
TRBJ2-5	once	TRBV14	TRBD1	TGTGCCAGCAGCCAGGTTACAGGGGGCCAAGAGACCCAGTACTTC	CASSQVTGGQETQYF
TRBJ1-1	.	TRBV19	.	TGTGCCAGTACTCCTATGCTGGCTAGAGGAGCTTTCTTT	CASTPMLARGAFF
TRBJ1-1	few	TRBV5-6	.	TGTGCCAGCAGCTTATTGGGGGGATCCTCGGGTACTGAAGCTTTCTTT	CASSLLGGSSGTEAFF
TRBJ2-7	.	TRBV30	.	TGTGCCTGGAGGTCCCAGGGGAGAAACGAGCAGTACTTC	CAWRSQGRNEQYF
TRBJ1-2	.	TRBV10-3	.	TGTGCCATCACCCAGGGGAACTATGGCTACACCTTC	CAITQGNYGYTF
TRBJ2-1	once	TRBV4-2	.	TGTGCCAGCAGCCAAAAACGCGGGGTCTATGGATACAATGAGCAGTTCTTC	CASSQKRGVYGYNEQFF
TRBJ2-1	.	TRBV24-1	TRBD2	TGTGCCACCAGTGACTCGGGACTAGCGGGAAGAACCTCTAATGAGCAGTTCTTC	CATSDSGLAGRTSNEQFF
TRBJ1-5	.	TRBV29-1	.	TGCAGCGTTAAGACAGGAGATTATAGCAATCAGCCCCAGCATTTT	CSVKTGDYSNQPQHF